The 20 T cell receptor beta chains listed next were all sequenced from one sample in a study of CXCR3-negative and CXCR3-positive naive CD8 T cells. The authors prepared UMI-labeled TRB cDNA libraries by 5' RACE. For each CDR3 protein, TCRdb gives one entry from its re-call of the 5' RACE reads, without DNA. The listing contains 60,000 to 65,000 distinct CDR3 sequences. Their target antigens are unknown. Regarding the study as a whole: Naive cells positive for CXCR3 carried more hydrophobic TRB CDR3s than CXCR3-negative ones.

The sequencing sample was made of naive CXCR3+ CD8+ T cells from blood. Regarding subset: CD45RO-CCR7+CD27+CD95- naive CD8+ T cells expressing CXCR3 (TNR3+). These receptors came from a human donor in good health. Some clones in this sample may be carry-over from other donors' samples.

V usage is TRBV5-1 and J usage is TRBJ1-1. The CDR3 consists of 13 residues. Germline V gives CDR1 SGHRS, CDR2 YFSETQ. CDR3 region: CASSLGEGTEAFF. Using reference TRBV5-1 and TRBJ1-1 for the parts outside the CDR3, the full variable domain is KAGVTQTPRYLIKTRGQQVTLSCSPISGHRSVSWYQQTPGQGLQFLFEYFSETQRNKGNFPGRFSGRQFSNSRSEMNVSTLELGDSALYLCASSLGEGTEAFFGQGTRLTVV.

The chain recombines TRBV7-9 with TRBJ1-1. CDR1 is SEHNR, CDR2 FQNEAQ, per germline (reference sequence). This CDR3 comprises 11 residues. This CDR3 reads CASSLAPEVFF.

V usage is TRBV25-1 and J usage is TRBJ1-1; the TCRdb call, TRBD1, lacks DNA for checking. Germline V lookup: CDR1 MGHDK, CDR2 SYGVNS. The CDR3 sequence is 13 residues long. The CDR3 spells CASGVGGRTEAFF.

The chain uses TRBV7-6 and TRBJ1-1; TCRdb outputs TRBD1, but without DNA this stays unchecked. This CDR3 is 15 amino acids long. The germline V gene encodes CDR1 SGHVS and CDR2 FNYEAQ. This CDR3 reads CASSLGQRAVAEAFF.

The rearrangement uses TRBV27 and TRBJ2-1; absent DNA, TCRdb's TRBD1 call cannot be checked. The germline V gene encodes CDR1 MNHEY and CDR2 SMNVEV (reference sequence). The CDR3 has 15 residues. CDR3: CASSFTGTGHNEQFF.

J is TRBJ1-2 and V is TRBV29-1; TCRdb's D call of TRBD1 is untestable without DNA. Germline CDR1 and CDR2: SQVTM and ANQGSEA. The CDR3 is made up of 15 amino acids. The CDR3 here is CSVEDLKVSRYGYTF.

This chain joins TRBV4-3 and TRBJ2-1; TCRdb's D call, TRBD1, is unchecked because there is no DNA. From germline, CDR1 is LGHNA and CDR2 YSLEER. This CDR3 has 17 amino acids. This CDR3 is CASSQDSYTGGADEQFF.

The V and J genes are TRBV5-1 and TRBJ1-3; with no DNA, the TCRdb D assignment of TRBD1 cannot be verified. Germline loops: CDR1 SGHRS, CDR2 YFSETQ. This CDR3 comprises 14 residues. The CDR3 loop reads CASSLRQGGNTIYF.

The chain employs TRBV6-6 and TRBJ1-5; TCRdb lists TRBD1, though no DNA is available to test this call. This CDR3 has 14 amino acids. Germline loops: CDR1 MNHNY, CDR2 SVGAGI (reference sequence). CDR3 in amino acids: CASSINTGAQPQHF.

The chain is built from TRBV20-1 and TRBJ1-1. The CDR3 spans 14 residues. Germline V gene lookup returns CDR1 DFQATT and CDR2 SNEGSKA (reference sequence). The CDR3 is CSARDGRENTEAFF.

The V gene is TRBV4-3, the J gene TRBJ1-2; absent DNA, TCRdb's TRBD1 call cannot be checked. Germline V gene lookup returns CDR1 LGHNA and CDR2 YSLEER. This CDR3 region has 15 residues. This chain's CDR3 is CASSPAREANYGYTF.

This rearrangement joins TRBV6-4 to TRBJ2-1; TCRdb picks TRBD1, but there is no DNA to check that call. Per germline, CDR1 MRHNA and CDR2 SNTAGT. The CDR3 runs 14 residues. This CDR3 reads CASSRQGASNEQFF.

The chain employs TRBV28 and TRBJ1-1; lacking DNA, the TRBD1 call made by TCRdb goes unchecked. The CDR3 is 14 residues long. Germline loops: CDR1 MDHEN, CDR2 SYDVKM. CDR3 loop: CASSYGTSVAEAFF.

The chain uses TRBV4-3 and TRBJ1-6. CDR3 length: 15 amino acids. Germline V CDR1 and CDR2: LGHNA, YSLEER. CDR3 in amino acids: CASSQALGLNSPLHF.

The chain recombines TRBV5-1 with TRBJ1-1; TCRdb calls TRBD1, which cannot be checked without DNA. The CDR3 extends over 15 amino acids. CDR1 SGHRS and CDR2 YFSETQ come from the germline V gene. The CDR3: CASSLAGAENTEAFF. Together with reference TRBV5-1 and TRBJ1-1, the CDR3 gives the full variable domain: KAGVTQTPRYLIKTRGQQVTLSCSPISGHRSVSWYQQTPGQGLQFLFEYFSETQRNKGNFPGRFSGRQFSNSRSEMNVSTLELGDSALYLCASSLAGAENTEAFFGQGTRLTVV.

The chain uses TRBV7-2 and TRBJ1-5; the TCRdb D gene call, TRBD1, has no DNA to confirm it. The germline gives CDR1 SGHTA, CDR2 FQGNSA. The CDR3 contains 14 residues. CDR3 region: CASSGWGGNQPQHF.

Frequency places this clonotype as medium-sized. The gene calls are TRBV20-1 and TRBJ2-7; TCRdb outputs TRBD1, but without DNA this stays unchecked. This CDR3 comprises 15 residues. Germline V gives CDR1 DFQATT, CDR2 SNEGSKA (reference sequence). The CDR3 sequence is CSASAGDRGLGEQYF.

The CDR3 here is CSVEGGESYEQHF. The J gene is TRBJ2-7, the V gene TRBV29-1. The CDR3 runs 13 residues. Germline CDR1 reads SQVTM; CDR2 reads ANQGSEA.

The CDR3 region is CASSPLDRANYGYTF. V gene TRBV27 combines with J gene TRBJ1-2; TCRdb returns TRBD1, unconfirmable since there is no DNA. The germline V gene has CDR1 MNHEY and CDR2 SMNVEV (reference sequence). This CDR3 contains 15 residues.

The chain couples TRBV15 to TRBJ2-6. The CDR3 spans 16 residues. CDR1 is LNHNV, CDR2 YYDKDF, per germline (reference sequence). This CDR3 reads CATSRGVPSGANVLTF.